This T cell receptor (beta chain) was retrieved from a study of memory CD4+ T cells and cytomegalovirus serostatus. At the level of the study: Healthy Belgian adult donors included several CMV-positive and 24 CMV-negative people. Study outcomes and limitations: A US-trained random forest predicted CMV serostatus with median AUC roughly 0.9.

With regard to this clone: Antigen: not known.

Single viable CD3+CD4+CD8-CD45RO+ cells were sorted as the memory CD4+ T cells. With V trimmed by 4 bases and J by 7 bases, 6 bases remained unmatched. Germline V gene lookup returns CDR1 SGHRS and CDR2 YFSETQ. The CDR3 totals 15 residues. Profiled with immunoSEQ multiplex PCR; TCRdb holds only in-frame clones, not every one. This table holds fewer than 35,000 clones, 70% to 80% found once. This TCR derives from an adult in good health and CMV-seronegative. Sequencing was performed on memory CD4+ T cells from blood. V gene TRBV5-1 combines with J gene TRBJ2-1, with 12 positions matching TRBD2. The CDR3 loop is CASSLMTSGGNEQFF. The CDR3 DNA reads TGCGCCAGCAGCCTCATGACTAGCGGGGGAAATGAGCAGTTCTTC.